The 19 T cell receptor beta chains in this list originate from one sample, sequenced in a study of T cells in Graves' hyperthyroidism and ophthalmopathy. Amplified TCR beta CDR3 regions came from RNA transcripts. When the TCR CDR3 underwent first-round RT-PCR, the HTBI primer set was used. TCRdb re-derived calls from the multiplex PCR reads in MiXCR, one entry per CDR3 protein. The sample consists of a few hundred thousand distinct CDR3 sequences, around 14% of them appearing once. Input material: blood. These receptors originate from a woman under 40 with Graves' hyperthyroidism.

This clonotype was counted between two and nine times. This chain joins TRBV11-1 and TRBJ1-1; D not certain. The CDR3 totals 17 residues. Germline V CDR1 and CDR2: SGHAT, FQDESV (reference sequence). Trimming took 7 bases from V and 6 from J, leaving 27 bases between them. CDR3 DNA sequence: TGTGCCAGCACCCCCACCAGACCCCCCGTAAGTTTGTCTGAAGCTTTCTTT. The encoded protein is CASTPTRPPVSLSEAFF.

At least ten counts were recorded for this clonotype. CDR3 residues: CASSPSGGGNTGELFF. CDR3 nucleotides: TGTGCCAGCAGTCCAAGCGGGGGGGGAAACACCGGGGAGCTGTTTTTT. The chain combines TRBV7-3 with TRBJ2-2, with 10 bases aligning to TRBD2. Germline CDR1 reads SGHTA; CDR2 reads FQGTGA. CDR3 length: 16 residues. V trimming: 6 bases; J trimming: 2 bases; junction bases outside the gene matches: 6.

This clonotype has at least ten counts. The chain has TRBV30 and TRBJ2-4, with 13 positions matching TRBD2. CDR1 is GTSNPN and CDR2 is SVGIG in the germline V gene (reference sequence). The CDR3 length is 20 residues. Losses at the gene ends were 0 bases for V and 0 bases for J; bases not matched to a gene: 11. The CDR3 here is CAWSVVPGLAGTLAKNIQYF. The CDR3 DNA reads TGTGCCTGGAGTGTAGTTCCGGGACTAGCGGGAACACTAGCCAAAAACATTCAGTACTTC.

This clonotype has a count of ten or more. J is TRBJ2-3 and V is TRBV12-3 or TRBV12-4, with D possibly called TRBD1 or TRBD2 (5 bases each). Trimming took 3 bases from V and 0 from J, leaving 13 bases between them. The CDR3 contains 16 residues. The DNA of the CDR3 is TGTGCCAGCAGTTTCGGTTATGGGGGTAGCACAGATACGCAGTATTTT. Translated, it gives CASSFGYGGSTDTQYF.

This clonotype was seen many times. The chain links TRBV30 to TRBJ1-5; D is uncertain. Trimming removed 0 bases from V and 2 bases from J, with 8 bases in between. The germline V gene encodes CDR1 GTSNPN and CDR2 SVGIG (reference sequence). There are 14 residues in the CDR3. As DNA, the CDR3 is TGTGCCTGGAGTGTGCGGAGGGGCAATCAGCCCCAGCATTTT. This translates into CAWSVRRGNQPQHF. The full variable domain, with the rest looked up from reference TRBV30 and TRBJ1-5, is SQTIHQWPATLVQPVGSPLSLECTVEGTSNPNLYWYRQAAGRGLQLLFYSVGIGQISSEVPQNLSASRPQDRQFILSSKKLLLSDSGFYLCAWSVRRGNQPQHFGDGTRLSIL.

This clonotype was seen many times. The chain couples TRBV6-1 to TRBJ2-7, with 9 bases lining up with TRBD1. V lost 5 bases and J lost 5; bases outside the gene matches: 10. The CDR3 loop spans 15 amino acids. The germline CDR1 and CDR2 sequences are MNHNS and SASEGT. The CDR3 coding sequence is TGTGCCAGCAGTACGGGACAGGGCATTCTAAACGAGCAGTACTTC. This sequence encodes CASSTGQGILNEQYF.

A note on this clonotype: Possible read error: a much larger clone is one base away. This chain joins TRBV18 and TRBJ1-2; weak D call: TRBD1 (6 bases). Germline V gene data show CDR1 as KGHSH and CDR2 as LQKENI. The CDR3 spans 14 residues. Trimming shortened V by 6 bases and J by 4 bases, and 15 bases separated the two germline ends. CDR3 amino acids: CASSPDSAPYGYTF. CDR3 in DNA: TGTGCCAGCTCCCCGGACAGTGCTCCCTATGGCTACACCTTC.

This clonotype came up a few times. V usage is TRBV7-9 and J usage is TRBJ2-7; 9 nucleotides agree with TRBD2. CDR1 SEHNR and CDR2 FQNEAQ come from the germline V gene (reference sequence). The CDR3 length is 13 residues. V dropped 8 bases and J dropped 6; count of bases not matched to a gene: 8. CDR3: CASDLAGVSEQYF. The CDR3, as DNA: TGTGCCAGCGACTTAGCGGGAGTTTCCGAGCAGTACTTC. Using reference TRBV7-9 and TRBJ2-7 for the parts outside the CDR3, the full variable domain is DTGVSQNPRHKITKRGQNVTFRCDPISEHNRLYWYRQTLGQGPEFLTYFQNEAQLEKSRLLSDRFSAERPKGSFSTLEIQRTEQGDSAMYLCASDLAGVSEQYFGPGTRLTVT.

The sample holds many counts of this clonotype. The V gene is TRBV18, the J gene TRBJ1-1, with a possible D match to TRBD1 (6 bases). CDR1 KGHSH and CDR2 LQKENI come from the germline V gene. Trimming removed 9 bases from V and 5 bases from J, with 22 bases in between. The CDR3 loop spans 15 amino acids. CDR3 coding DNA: TGTGCCAGTTTGGGGGGCGTAACAGGGCTGACTGAAGCTTTCTTT. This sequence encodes CASLGGVTGLTEAFF.

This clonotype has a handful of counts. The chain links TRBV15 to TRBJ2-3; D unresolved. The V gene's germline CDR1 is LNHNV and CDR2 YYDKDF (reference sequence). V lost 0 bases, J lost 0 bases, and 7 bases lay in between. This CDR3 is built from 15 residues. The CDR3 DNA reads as TGTGCCACCAGCAGAGATACAGACAGCACAGATACGCAGTATTTT. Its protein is CATSRDTDSTDTQYF.

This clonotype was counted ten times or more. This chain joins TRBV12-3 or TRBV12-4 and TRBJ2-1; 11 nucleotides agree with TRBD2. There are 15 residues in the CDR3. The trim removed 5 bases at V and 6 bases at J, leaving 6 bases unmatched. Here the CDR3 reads CASSRTSGSFNEQFF. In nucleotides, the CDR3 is TGTGCCAGCAGTCGAACTAGCGGGAGTTTCAATGAGCAGTTCTTC.

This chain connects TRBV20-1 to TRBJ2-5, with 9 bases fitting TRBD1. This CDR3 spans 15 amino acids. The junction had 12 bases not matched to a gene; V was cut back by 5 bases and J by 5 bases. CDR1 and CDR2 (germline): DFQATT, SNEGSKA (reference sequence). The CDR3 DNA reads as TGCAGTGCTTCGCCTTGGACAGGGGCGGGGGAGACCCAGTACTTC. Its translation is CSASPWTGAGETQYF.

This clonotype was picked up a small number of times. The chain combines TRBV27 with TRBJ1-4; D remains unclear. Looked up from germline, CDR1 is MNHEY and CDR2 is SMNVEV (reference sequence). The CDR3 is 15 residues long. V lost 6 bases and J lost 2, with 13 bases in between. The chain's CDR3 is CASRSVYLTNEKLFF. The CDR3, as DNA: TGTGCCAGCAGATCCGTCTACTTGACTAATGAAAAACTGTTTTTT.

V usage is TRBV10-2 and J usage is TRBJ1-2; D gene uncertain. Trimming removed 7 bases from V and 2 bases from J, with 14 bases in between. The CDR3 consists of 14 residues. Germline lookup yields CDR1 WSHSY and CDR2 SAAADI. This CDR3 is CASTQLRENYGYTF. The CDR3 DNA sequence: TGCGCCAGCACCCAACTACGGGAAAACTATGGCTACACCTTC.

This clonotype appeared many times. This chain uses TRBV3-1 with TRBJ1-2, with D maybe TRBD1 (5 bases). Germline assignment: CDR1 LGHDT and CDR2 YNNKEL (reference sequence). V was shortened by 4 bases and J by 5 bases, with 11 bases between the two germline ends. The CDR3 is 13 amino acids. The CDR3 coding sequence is TGTGCCAGCAGCCGGGGACCGTATTATGGCTACACCTTC. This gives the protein CASSRGPYYGYTF.

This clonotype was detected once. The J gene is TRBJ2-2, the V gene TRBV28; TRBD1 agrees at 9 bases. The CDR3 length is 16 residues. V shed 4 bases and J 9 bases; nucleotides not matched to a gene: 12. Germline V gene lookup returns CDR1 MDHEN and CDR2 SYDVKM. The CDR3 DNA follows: TGTGCCAGCAGTTCGACCGGGACAGGGTTACTTCGGGAGCTGTTTTTT. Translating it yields CASSSTGTGLLRELFF.

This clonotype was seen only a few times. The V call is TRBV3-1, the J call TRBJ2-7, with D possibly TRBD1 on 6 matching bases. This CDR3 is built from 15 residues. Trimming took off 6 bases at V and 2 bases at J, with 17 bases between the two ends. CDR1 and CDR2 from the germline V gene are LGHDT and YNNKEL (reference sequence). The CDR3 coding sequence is TGTGCCAGCAGTCTTACCTTGGACAGCACCTACGAGCAGTACTTC. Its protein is CASSLTLDSTYEQYF.

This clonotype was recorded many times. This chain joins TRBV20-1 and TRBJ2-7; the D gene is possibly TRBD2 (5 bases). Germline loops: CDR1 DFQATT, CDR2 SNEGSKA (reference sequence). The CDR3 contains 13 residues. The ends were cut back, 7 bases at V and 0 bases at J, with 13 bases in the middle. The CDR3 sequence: CSVRRASSYEQYF. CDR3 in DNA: TGCAGTGTACGGCGGGCGAGCTCCTACGAGCAGTACTTC.

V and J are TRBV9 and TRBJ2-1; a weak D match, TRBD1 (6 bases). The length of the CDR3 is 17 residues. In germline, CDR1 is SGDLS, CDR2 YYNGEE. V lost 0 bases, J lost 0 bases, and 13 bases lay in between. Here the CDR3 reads CASSVDQGHGSYNEQFF. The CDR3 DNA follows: TGTGCCAGCAGCGTAGACCAGGGGCATGGCTCCTACAATGAGCAGTTCTTC.